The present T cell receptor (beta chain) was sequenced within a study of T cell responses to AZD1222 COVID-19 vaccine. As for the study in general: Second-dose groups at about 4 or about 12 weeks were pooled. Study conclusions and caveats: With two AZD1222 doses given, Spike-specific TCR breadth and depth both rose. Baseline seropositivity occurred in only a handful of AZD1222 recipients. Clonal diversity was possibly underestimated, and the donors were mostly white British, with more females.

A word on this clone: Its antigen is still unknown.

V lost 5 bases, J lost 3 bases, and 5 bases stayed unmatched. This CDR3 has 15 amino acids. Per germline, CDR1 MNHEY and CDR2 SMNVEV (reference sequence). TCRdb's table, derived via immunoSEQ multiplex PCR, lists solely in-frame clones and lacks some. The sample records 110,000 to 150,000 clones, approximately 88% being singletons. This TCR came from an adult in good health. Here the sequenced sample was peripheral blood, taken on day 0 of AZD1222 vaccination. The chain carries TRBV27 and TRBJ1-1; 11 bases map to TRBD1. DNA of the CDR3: TGTGCCAGCAGTCCAGGGACAGGGGGAGACACTGAAGCTTTCTTT. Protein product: CASSPGTGGDTEAFF.